Presented here are 10 T cell receptor beta chains from one specimen sequenced in a study of T cell responses to AZD1222 COVID-19 vaccine. The table came from immunoSEQ multiplex PCR; TCRdb's copy has only in-frame clones and leaves some out. The sample gives about 110,000 clones, approximately 94% of which show up once; 2.9% is in the top ten. The sample in question was peripheral blood, obtained 28 days after the second AZD1222 dose. Receptors originate from an adult who received the AZD1222 COVID-19 vaccine.

This rearrangement joins TRBV12-3 or TRBV12-4 to TRBJ2-7; D may be TRBD1 (5 bases). Trimming cost V 1 base and J 9 bases, with 13 bases left between them. The CDR3 totals 13 residues. The CDR3 nucleotides read TGTGCCAGCAGTTTAGTCAGGGAAAGTGGGCAGTACTTC. Translation: CASSLVRESGQYF.

The rearrangement uses TRBV30 and TRBJ2-2, with 7 bases aligning to TRBD2. The CDR3 spans 13 residues. V lost 5 bases to trimming and J lost 3 bases; unmatched junction nucleotides: 3. Germline values: CDR1 GTSNPN, CDR2 SVGIG (reference sequence). The CDR3 region is CAWGGGYTGELFF. The CDR3 nucleotides are TGTGCCTGGGGCGGGGGATACACCGGGGAGCTGTTTTTT.

This chain links TRBV7-2 with TRBJ1-2, with 7 bases that match TRBD1. The germline gives CDR1 SGHTA, CDR2 FQGNSA. The V segment lost 3 bases and the J segment 7 bases; nucleotides outside the gene matches: 8. The CDR3 is made up of 14 amino acids. CDR3 in amino acids: CASSFGDSLSGYTF. The CDR3 DNA sequence: TGTGCCAGCAGCTTTGGGGACAGTCTAAGTGGCTACACCTTC.

This chain's CDR3 is CASSLVPAGNEKLFF. CDR3 DNA: TGTGCCAGCAGCTTAGTTCCTGCCGGGAACGAAAAACTGTTTTTT. This chain uses TRBV7-6 with TRBJ1-4; no clear D gene. This CDR3 has 15 amino acids. The germline V gene has CDR1 SGHVS and CDR2 FNYEAQ. The V and J ends lost 1 base and 8 bases respectively, with 14 bases between them.

The CDR3: CAWNRGNQPQHF. The CDR3 DNA sequence: TGTGCCTGGAACCGGGGAAATCAGCCCCAGCATTTT. V gene TRBV30 combines with J gene TRBJ1-5; D remains ambiguous. The germline V gene has CDR1 GTSNPN and CDR2 SVGIG (reference sequence). V was pared by 4 bases and J by 4 bases, with 8 bases between. The CDR3 extends over 12 amino acids.

The chain links TRBV4-2 to TRBJ1-2, with TRBD1 matching 7 bases. Germline lookup yields CDR1 LGHNA and CDR2 YNFKEQ. The V gene end was trimmed by 0 bases and the J gene end by 6 bases; junction bases not matched to a gene: 7. This CDR3 is 15 amino acids long. The CDR3 here is CASSQEGGIGDGYTF. CDR3 in DNA: TGTGCCAGCAGCCAAGAAGGGGGCATCGGGGATGGCTACACCTTC.

The rearrangement joins TRBV5-1 to TRBJ2-1; the D is unclear. The CDR3 loop spans 13 amino acids. With 0 bases removed from V and 5 bases from J, the gap between germline ends came to 6 bases. Germline V gene data show CDR1 as SGHRS and CDR2 as YFSETQ. CDR3: CASSLEPDNEQFF. The DNA for the CDR3 is TGCGCCAGCAGCTTGGAGCCAGACAATGAGCAGTTCTTC. Drawing the rest from reference TRBV5-1 and TRBJ2-1, the complete variable domain is KAGVTQTPRYLIKTRGQQVTLSCSPISGHRSVSWYQQTPGQGLQFLFEYFSETQRNKGNFPGRFSGRQFSNSRSEMNVSTLELGDSALYLCASSLEPDNEQFFGPGTRLTVL.

The chain joins TRBV19 to TRBJ2-1, with 8 bases lining up with TRBD2. V was pared by 3 bases and J by 0 bases, with 7 bases of the junction left unmatched. This CDR3 is 17 amino acids long. Germline V gene data show CDR1 as LNHDA and CDR2 as SQIVND (reference sequence). As DNA, the CDR3 is TGTGCCAGTAGTATGGAGACCGGGAGGGGCTCCTACAATGAGCAGTTCTTC. This encodes CASSMETGRGSYNEQFF.

This chain connects TRBV19 to TRBJ1-6; no firm D call. Looked up from germline, CDR1 is LNHDA and CDR2 is SQIVND (reference sequence). The CDR3 is made up of 12 amino acids. The germline V and J ends were trimmed by 6 bases and 8 bases, with 8 bases remaining between them. In nucleotides, the CDR3 is TGTGCCAGTAGCATCGGGGATTCACCCCTCCACTTT. The encoded protein is CASSIGDSPLHF.

This rearrangement joins TRBV10-3 to TRBJ1-6; D possibly corresponds to TRBD1 (6 bases). V shed 3 bases and J shed 10 bases, with 16 bases lying between them. The CDR3 contains 15 residues. From germline, CDR1 is ENHRY and CDR2 SYGVKD. The CDR3 loop reads CAISERQARNSPLHF. The CDR3 nucleotides read TGTGCCATCAGTGAAAGACAGGCCCGGAACTCACCCCTCCACTTT.